Sequencing of this T cell receptor beta chain was carried out in a study of blood T cell repertoires in COVID-19. TCRdb keeps only in-frame clones here, not all; method: immunoSEQ multiplex PCR. The data show 160,000 or so clones, with around 83% seen just once and less than 2% held by the top ten. Germline CDR1 is LGHDT and CDR2 is YNNKEL (reference sequence). The CDR3 runs to 16 residues. Deletions cut 0 bases from V and 2 bases from J, with 11 bases between. This clonotype was sampled from a human donor in a cohort sampled during active COVID-19. The chain couples TRBV3-1 (or the pseudogene TRBV3-2) to TRBJ2-1; the D gene is possibly TRBD1 (6 bases). The specimen sequenced was peripheral blood. Here the CDR3 DNA reads TGTGCCAGCAGCCAAGATATAGGACAGCCCTACAATGAGCAGTTCTTC. Translating it yields CASSQDIGQPYNEQFF.